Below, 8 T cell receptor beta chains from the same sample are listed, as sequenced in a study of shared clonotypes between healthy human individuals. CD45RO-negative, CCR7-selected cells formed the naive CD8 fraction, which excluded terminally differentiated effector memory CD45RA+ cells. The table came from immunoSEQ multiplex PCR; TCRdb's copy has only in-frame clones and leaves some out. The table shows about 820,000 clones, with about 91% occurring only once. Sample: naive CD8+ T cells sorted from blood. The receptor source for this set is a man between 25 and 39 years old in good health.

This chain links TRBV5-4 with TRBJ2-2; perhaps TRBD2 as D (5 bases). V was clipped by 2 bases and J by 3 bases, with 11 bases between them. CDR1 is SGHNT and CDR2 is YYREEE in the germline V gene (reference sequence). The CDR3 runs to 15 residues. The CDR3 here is CASSLSGRYTGELFF. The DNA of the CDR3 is TGTGCCAGCAGCTTAAGCGGTCGGTACACCGGGGAGCTGTTTTTT. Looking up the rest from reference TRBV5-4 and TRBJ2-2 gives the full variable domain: ETGVTQSPTHLIKTRGQQVTLRCSSQSGHNTVSWYQQALGQGPQFIFQYYREEENGRGNFPPRFSGLQFPNYSSELNVNALELDDSALYLCASSLSGRYTGELFFGEGSRLTVL.

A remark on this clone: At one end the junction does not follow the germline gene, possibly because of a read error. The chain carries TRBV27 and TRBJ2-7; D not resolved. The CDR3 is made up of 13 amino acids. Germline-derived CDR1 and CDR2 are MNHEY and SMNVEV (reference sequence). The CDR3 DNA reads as TGTGCCACCAGTAGGGTGCCGAACTACGAGCAGTACTTC. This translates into CATSRVPNYEQYF.

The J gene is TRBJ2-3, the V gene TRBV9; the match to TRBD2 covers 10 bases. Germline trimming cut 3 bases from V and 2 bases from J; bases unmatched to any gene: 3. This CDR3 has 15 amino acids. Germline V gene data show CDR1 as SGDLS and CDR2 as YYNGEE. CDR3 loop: CASSGTSGTTDTQYF. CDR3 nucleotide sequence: TGTGCCAGCAGCGGAACTAGCGGGACCACAGATACGCAGTATTTT.

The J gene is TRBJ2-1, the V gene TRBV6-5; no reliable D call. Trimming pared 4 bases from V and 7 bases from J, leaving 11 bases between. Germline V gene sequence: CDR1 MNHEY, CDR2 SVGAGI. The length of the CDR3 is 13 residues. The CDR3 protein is CASSSWIVNEQFF. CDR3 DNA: TGTGCCAGCAGTTCCTGGATCGTGAATGAGCAGTTCTTC.

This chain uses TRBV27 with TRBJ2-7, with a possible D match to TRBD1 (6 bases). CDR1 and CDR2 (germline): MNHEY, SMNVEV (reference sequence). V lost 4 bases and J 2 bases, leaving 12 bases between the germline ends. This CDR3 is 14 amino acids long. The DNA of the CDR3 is TGTGCCAGCAGTTCTCCTGGACAGACCTACGAGCAGTACTTC. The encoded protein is CASSSPGQTYEQYF.

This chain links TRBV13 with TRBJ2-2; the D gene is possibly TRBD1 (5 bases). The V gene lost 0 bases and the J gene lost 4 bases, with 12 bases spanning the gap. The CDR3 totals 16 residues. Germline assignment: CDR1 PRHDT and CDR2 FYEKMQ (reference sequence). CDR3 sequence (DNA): TGTGCCAGCAGCTTAGGCCGACAGAATCCCACCGGGGAGCTGTTTTTT. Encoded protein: CASSLGRQNPTGELFF.

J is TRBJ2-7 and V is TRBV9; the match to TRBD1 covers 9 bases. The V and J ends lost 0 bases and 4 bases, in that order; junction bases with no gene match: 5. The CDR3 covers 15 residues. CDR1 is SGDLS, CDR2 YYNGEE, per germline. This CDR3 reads CASSVEGQGSYEQYF. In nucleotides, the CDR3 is TGTGCCAGCAGCGTAGAGGGACAGGGCTCGTACGAGCAGTACTTC.

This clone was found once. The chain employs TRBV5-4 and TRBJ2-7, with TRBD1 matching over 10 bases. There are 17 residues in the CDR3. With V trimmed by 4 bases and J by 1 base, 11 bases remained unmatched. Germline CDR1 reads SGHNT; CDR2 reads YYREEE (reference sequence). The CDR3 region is CASSNSRDRGPSYEQYF. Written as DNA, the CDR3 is TGTGCCAGCAGCAATAGCCGGGACAGGGGACCGTCCTACGAGCAGTACTTC.